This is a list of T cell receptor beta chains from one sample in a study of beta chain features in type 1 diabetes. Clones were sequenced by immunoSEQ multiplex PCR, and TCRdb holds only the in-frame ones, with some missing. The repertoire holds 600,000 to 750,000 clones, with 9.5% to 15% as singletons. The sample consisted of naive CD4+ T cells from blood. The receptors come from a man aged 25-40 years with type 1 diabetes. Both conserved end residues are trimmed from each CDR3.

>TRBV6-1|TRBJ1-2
ASTGVPRAGGYT
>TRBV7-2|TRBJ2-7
ASSLTGGGYEQY
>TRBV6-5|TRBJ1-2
ASTHRGSDGYT
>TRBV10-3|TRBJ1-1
AISESTGRNTEAF
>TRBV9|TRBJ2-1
ASSVSTSGGADHYNEQF
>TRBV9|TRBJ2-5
ASSVTLAAQGGAETQY
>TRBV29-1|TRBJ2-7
SVVYPGGHEQY
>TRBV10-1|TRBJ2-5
ASSDGAGQETQY
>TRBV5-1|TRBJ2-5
ASSLALAEETQY
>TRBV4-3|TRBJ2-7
ASSQDPRGRGTYEQY
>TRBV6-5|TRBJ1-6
ASKERQYNSPLH
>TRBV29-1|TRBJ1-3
SALSQGGNTIY
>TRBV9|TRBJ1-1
ASSVDGAGPAAF
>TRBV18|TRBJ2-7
ASSQTSGGPYEQY
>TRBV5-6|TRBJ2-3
ASTWGNTDTQY
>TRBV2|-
ASRGVLYEQY
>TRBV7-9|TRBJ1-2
ASSSNLGHDYGYT